The subject of this entry is one T cell receptor (beta chain). TCR cDNA molecules each had a unique molecular identifier. MiXCR, applied by TCRdb to the 5' RACE reads, yields one record per CDR3 protein. The sample records 50,000 to 75,000 distinct CDR3 sequences, approximately 6% being singletons. Trimming removed 5 bases at V and 6 bases at J, with 13 bases between. The CDR3 is made up of 12 amino acids. Germline assignment: CDR1 DFQATT and CDR2 SNEGSKA (reference sequence). Time point described: sample taken at primary tumor resection. Without sorting, whole RNA was sequenced from tumor, nontumor lung or frozen PBMC. This entry is derived from a study of spatial heterogeneity in lung cancer. Study-level background: Alpha-chain sequences were detected in numbers that were consistently lower than beta-chain sequences. TCR and UMI combinations that were unique each appeared, on average, more than ten times in raw reads.

This clonotype was sampled from a female donor with early-stage non-small cell lung cancer. This specimen consisted of PBMCs, obtained at surgery. The V call is TRBV20-1, the J call TRBJ1-2; D remains unclear. CDR3 DNA: TGCAGTGCTTCGAGGGCCCCCCATGGCTACACCTTC. As protein: CSASRAPHGYTF.